This T cell receptor (beta chain) was identified during a study of persistence of HIV-infected CD4 T cells. The CDR3 spans 14 residues. V shed 7 bases and J 9 bases; nucleotides not matched to a gene: 11. Germline values: CDR1 SGHTA, CDR2 FQGNSA. The libraries were made with immunoSEQ version 4 in survey mode. The data were produced by immunoSEQ multiplex PCR, yet TCRdb's version contains in-frame clones alone and is incomplete. The sample records 5,500 to 8,500 clones, around three quarters being singletons. This clone was observed a handful of times. What it recognizes is unknown. Cells were stimulated with CMV-infected fibroblast lysates at roughly 10 ug/mL. Responding CD4+ T cells were sorted by upregulation of both CD40 ligand and CD69. For at least 4 years, plasma HIV-1 RNA was undetectable (<50 copies/mL). CD4+ T cell counts exceeded 400 cells/uL; CMV serology was positive. Stimulated PBMCs had first been depleted of CD8+ T cells.

This receptor was identified in an adult woman with HIV who was CMV-seropositive. This material consisted of CD4+ T cells sorted from PBMCs after roughly 18-hour stimulation, taken from a patient who received antiretroviral therapy. This chain joins TRBV7-2 and TRBJ2-1; 8 bases match TRBD2. CDR3: CASKSGTSRGEQFF. As DNA, the CDR3 is TGTGCCAGCAAATCCGGGACTAGTAGGGGTGAGCAGTTCTTC.